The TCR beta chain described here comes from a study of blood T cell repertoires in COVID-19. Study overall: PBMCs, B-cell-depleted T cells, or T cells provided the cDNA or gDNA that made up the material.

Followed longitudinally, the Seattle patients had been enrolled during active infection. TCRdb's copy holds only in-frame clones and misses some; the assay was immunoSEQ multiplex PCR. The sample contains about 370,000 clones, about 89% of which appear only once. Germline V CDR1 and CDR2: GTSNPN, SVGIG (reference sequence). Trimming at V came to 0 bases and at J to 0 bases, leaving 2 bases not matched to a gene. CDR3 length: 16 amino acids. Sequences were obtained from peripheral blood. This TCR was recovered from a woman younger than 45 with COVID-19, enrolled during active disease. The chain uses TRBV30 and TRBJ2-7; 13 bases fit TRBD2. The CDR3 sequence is CAWSVLAGGPSYEQYF. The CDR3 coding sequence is TGTGCCTGGAGTGTACTAGCGGGAGGGCCCTCCTACGAGCAGTACTTC. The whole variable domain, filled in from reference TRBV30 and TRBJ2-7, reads SQTIHQWPATLVQPVGSPLSLECTVEGTSNPNLYWYRQAAGRGLQLLFYSVGIGQISSEVPQNLSASRPQDRQFILSSKKLLLSDSGFYLCAWSVLAGGPSYEQYFGPGTRLTVT.